This entry lists 10 T cell receptor beta chains sequenced from one sample in a study of cytomegalovirus exposure and HLA in healthy donors. PCR primers comprised 60 Vbeta and 13 Jbeta primers. The method was immunoSEQ multiplex PCR; TCRdb's version includes in-frame clones alone and lacks a portion of them. Its table records 53,000 or so clones. Material: PBMCs. The receptors were sampled from a male donor in good health and CMV-seropositive.

V usage is TRBV27 and J usage is TRBJ1-2, with 8 bases aligning to TRBD1. Germline values: CDR1 MNHEY, CDR2 SMNVEV (reference sequence). The length of the CDR3 is 14 residues. The junction had 2 bases not matched to a gene; V was cut back by 3 bases and J by 2 bases. The CDR3 DNA follows: TGTGCCAGCAGTTTTCAGGGGGCGAACTATGGCTACACCTTC. It encodes CASSFQGANYGYTF.

The rearrangement links TRBV6-6 to TRBJ1-2; weak D call: TRBD1 (5 bases). Germline loops: CDR1 MNHNY, CDR2 SVGAGI (reference sequence). V lost 0 bases, J lost 0 bases, and 8 bases lay in between. This CDR3 has 15 residues. CDR3 sequence reads: CASSYSTASNYGYTF. CDR3 nucleotides: TGTGCCAGCAGTTACTCGACAGCGTCTAACTATGGCTACACCTTC.

J is TRBJ2-2 and V is TRBV27; 7 bases map to TRBD1. This CDR3 region has 18 residues. The V segment lost 0 bases and the J segment 2 bases; nucleotides outside the gene matches: 9. Germline V lookup: CDR1 MNHEY, CDR2 SMNVEV (reference sequence). The CDR3: CASSLSNRGPRNTGELFF. In nucleotides, the CDR3 is TGTGCCAGCAGTTTATCCAACAGGGGCCCCAGAAACACCGGGGAGCTGTTTTTT.

This chain connects TRBV7-8 to TRBJ1-5; 12 nucleotides line up with TRBD1. This CDR3 has 15 residues. The trim removed 4 bases at V and 5 bases at J, leaving 3 bases unmatched. CDR1 is SGHVS, CDR2 FQNEAQ, per germline. The CDR3 DNA follows: TGTGCCAGCAGCTCAGGGACAGGGGGCCATCAGCCCCAGCATTTT. Protein: CASSSGTGGHQPQHF. The variable domain in full, with the rest retrieved from reference TRBV7-8 and TRBJ1-5, is GAGVSQSPRYKVAKRGQDVALRCDPISGHVSLFWYQQALGQGPEFLTYFQNEAQLDKSGLPSDRFFAERPEGSVSTLKIQRTQQEDSAVYLCASSSGTGGHQPQHFGDGTRLSIL.

V gene TRBV28 combines with J gene TRBJ1-1, with 8 nucleotides matching TRBD1. CDR3 length: 16 residues. V shed 3 bases, J shed 10 bases, and the junction held 16 bases outside the gene matches. Germline assignment: CDR1 MDHEN and CDR2 SYDVKM. In DNA form, the CDR3 reads TGTGCCAGCAGTTTTTCAGGCCTAGGACAGGGACTGCTAGCTTTCTTT. Translation: CASSFSGLGQGLLAFF.

V usage is TRBV27 and J usage is TRBJ2-5; D possibly corresponds to TRBD1 (7 bases). This CDR3 comprises 15 residues. The V end lost 6 bases, the J end lost 0 bases, and 14 bases lay between the germline ends. Looked up from germline, CDR1 is MNHEY and CDR2 is SMNVEV (reference sequence). The CDR3 region has the DNA TGTGCCAGCAGCCGGAGGGGGCCTTACCAAGAGACCCAGTACTTC. Translating it yields CASSRRGPYQETQYF.

The chain has TRBV7-2 and TRBJ2-7; 13 nucleotides align to TRBD2. Germline trimming cut 5 bases from V and 4 bases from J; bases unmatched to any gene: 8. Germline lookup yields CDR1 SGHTA and CDR2 FQGNSA. This CDR3 contains 16 residues. The CDR3 DNA reads as TGTGCCAGCAGCCCCTCCACTAGCGGGGGGGCTTACGAGCAGTACTTC. This encodes CASSPSTSGGAYEQYF.

The chain combines TRBV7-6 with TRBJ2-1; 8 nucleotides align to TRBD2. The CDR3 contains 15 residues. Germline CDR1 is SGHVS and CDR2 is FNYEAQ. With V trimmed by 1 base and J by 4 bases, 3 bases remained unmatched. The CDR3 region has the DNA TGTGCCAGCAGCTTAGGCGGGGGGCGGTACAATGAGCAGTTCTTC. The encoded protein is CASSLGGGRYNEQFF.

The chain joins TRBV14 to TRBJ2-5, with TRBD2 matching 11 bases. The CDR3 is 15 residues long. The trim removed 4 bases at V and 4 bases at J, leaving 5 bases unmatched. Per germline, CDR1 SGHDN and CDR2 FVKESK. Here the CDR3 DNA reads TGTGCCAGCAGCCGACTAGCGGGGATTCGAGAGACCCAGTACTTC. The encoded protein is CASSRLAGIRETQYF.

The genes are TRBV2 and TRBJ1-5; 7 nucleotides align to TRBD1. The germline V gene has CDR1 SNHLY and CDR2 FYNNEI. V lost 8 bases and J lost 4; bases outside the gene matches: 11. This CDR3 spans 15 amino acids. As DNA, the CDR3 is TGTGCCAGCGGAAAGGACAGGTTTCAAAATCAGCCCCAGCATTTT. Protein: CASGKDRFQNQPQHF.